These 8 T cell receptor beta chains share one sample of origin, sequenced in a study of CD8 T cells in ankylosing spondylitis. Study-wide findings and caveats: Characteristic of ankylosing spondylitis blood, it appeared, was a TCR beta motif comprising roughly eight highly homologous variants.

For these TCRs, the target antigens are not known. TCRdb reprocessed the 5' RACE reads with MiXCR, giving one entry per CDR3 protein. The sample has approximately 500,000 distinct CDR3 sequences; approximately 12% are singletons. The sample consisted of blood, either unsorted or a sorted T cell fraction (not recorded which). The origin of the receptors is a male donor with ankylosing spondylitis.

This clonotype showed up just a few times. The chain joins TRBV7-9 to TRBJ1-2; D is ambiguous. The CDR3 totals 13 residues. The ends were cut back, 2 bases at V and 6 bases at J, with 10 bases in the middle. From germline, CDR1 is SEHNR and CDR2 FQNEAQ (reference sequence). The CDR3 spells CASSLNFRDGYTF. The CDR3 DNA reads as TGTGCCAGCAGCTTAAACTTCCGAGATGGCTACACCTTC.

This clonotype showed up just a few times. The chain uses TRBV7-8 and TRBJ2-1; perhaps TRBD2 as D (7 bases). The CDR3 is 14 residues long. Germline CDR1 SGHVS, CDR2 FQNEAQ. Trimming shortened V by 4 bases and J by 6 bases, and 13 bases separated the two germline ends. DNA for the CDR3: TGTGCCAGCAGCTCGCAAAGGGGGGGCAATGAGCAGTTCTTC. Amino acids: CASSSQRGGNEQFF.

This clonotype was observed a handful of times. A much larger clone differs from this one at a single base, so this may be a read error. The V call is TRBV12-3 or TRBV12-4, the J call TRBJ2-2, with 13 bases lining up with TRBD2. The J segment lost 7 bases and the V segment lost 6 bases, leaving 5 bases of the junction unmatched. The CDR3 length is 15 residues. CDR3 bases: TGTGCCAGCAGCGGACTAGCGGGAGAGGGCGGGGAGCTGTTTTTT. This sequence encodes CASSGLAGEGGELFF.

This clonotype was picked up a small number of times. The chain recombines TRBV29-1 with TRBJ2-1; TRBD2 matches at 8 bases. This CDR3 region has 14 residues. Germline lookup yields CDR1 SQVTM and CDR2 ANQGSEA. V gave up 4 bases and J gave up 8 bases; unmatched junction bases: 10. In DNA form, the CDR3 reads TGCAGCGTTGTTAAGAGCGGGAGTAATTATGAGCAGTTCTTC. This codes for CSVVKSGSNYEQFF.

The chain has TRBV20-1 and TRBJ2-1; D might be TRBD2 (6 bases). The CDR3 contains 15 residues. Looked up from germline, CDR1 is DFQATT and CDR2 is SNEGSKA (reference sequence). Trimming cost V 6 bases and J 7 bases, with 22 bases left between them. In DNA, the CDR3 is TGCAGTGCGTCCCTTTTGAGGAGGGCGGAAAATGAGCAGTTCTTC. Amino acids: CSASLLRRAENEQFF.

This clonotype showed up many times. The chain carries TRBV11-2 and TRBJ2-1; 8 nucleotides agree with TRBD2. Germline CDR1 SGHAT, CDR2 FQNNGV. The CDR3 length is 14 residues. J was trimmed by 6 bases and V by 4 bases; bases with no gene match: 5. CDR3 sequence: CASSSGLVLNEQFF. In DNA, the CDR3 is TGTGCCAGCAGCTCGGGACTAGTCCTCAATGAGCAGTTCTTC.

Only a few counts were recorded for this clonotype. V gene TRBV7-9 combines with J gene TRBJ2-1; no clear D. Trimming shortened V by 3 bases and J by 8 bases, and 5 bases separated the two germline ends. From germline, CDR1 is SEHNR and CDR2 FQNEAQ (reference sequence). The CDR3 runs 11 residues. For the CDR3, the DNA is TGTGCCAGCAGCTTTCCGGATGAGCAGTTCTTC. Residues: CASSFPDEQFF.

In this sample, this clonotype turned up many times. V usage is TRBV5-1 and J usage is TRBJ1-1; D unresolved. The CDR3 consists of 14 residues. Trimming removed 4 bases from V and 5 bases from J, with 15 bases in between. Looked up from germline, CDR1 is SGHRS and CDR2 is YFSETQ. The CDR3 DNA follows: TGCGCCAGCAGCCGGTCCGGGTTGGGGACTGAAGCTTTCTTT. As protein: CASSRSGLGTEAFF.